This entry lists 25 T cell receptor beta chains sequenced from one sample in a study of T cells in tumors after PD-1 blockade. Repertoires were generated with immunoSEQ multiplex PCR, while TCRdb's copy carries only in-frame clones and drops some. The repertoire has tens of thousands of clones, roughly 70% of them found once; the top ten carry about 4.8%. The sample consisted of PBMCs, taken after anti-PD-1 treatment. All receptors derive from a human donor with basal cell carcinoma.

This chain connects TRBV15 to TRBJ2-5; D could derive from TRBD1 or TRBD2 (7 bases each). V was clipped by 5 bases and J by 5 bases, with 15 bases between them. The germline gives CDR1 LNHNV, CDR2 YYDKDF (reference sequence). The CDR3 totals 14 residues. CDR3 in amino acids: CATSSRGGGETQYF. CDR3 coding DNA: TGTGCCACCAGCTCCAGGGGGGGCGGGGAGACCCAGTACTTC.

The CDR3 sequence: CASSQTGTAGTEAFF. CDR3 in DNA: TGCGCCAGCAGCCAAACCGGGACCGCGGGCACTGAAGCTTTCTTT. The rearrangement joins TRBV4-1 to TRBJ1-1; TRBD1 might be the D (5 bases). This CDR3 is built from 15 residues. Germline CDR1 is MGHRA and CDR2 is YSYEKL. The germline V and J ends were trimmed by 2 bases and 4 bases, with 14 bases remaining between them.

The V and J genes are TRBV27 and TRBJ2-7; 12 bases agree with TRBD1. Germline V gene lookup returns CDR1 MNHEY and CDR2 SMNVEV (reference sequence). The junction had 6 bases not matched to a gene; V was cut back by 8 bases and J by 4 bases. The CDR3 has 14 residues. The CDR3 DNA sequence: TGTGCCAGCGCCGGGACAGGGGGCCTATACGAGCAGTACTTC. Protein product: CASAGTGGLYEQYF.

V is TRBV7-2 and J is TRBJ2-1; TRBD2 matches at 13 bases. V dropped 5 bases and J dropped 1; count of bases not matched to a gene: 2. The germline V gene has CDR1 SGHTA and CDR2 FQGNSA. The CDR3 is made up of 16 amino acids. The CDR3 bases are TGTGCCAGCAGCGCACTAGCGGGGGGGTCCTACAATGAGCAGTTCTTC. It yields the protein CASSALAGGSYNEQFF.

The chain carries TRBV7-9 and TRBJ2-1; 7 bases line up with TRBD2. From germline, CDR1 is SEHNR and CDR2 FQNEAQ (reference sequence). This CDR3 is built from 16 residues. Trimming cost V 5 bases and J 3 bases; bases outside gene matches: 10. CDR3 DNA: TGTGCCAGCAGCCCCGTGGGGGGGGAGTACTACAATGAGCAGTTCTTC. Translation: CASSPVGGEYYNEQFF.

This sequence joins TRBV7-2 and TRBJ2-5; the D gene is possibly TRBD2 (5 bases). This CDR3 is 13 amino acids long. V lost 2 bases to trimming and J lost 2 bases, with 6 bases between them. From germline, CDR1 is SGHTA and CDR2 FQGNSA. The DNA of the CDR3 is TGTGCCAGCAGCTTACGAGGGCAAGAGACCCAGTACTTC. Protein sequence: CASSLRGQETQYF.

V gene TRBV7-2 combines with J gene TRBJ2-7; 12 bases are a match to TRBD1. The V and J ends lost 6 bases and 7 bases, in that order; junction bases with no gene match: 7. Germline V gives CDR1 SGHTA, CDR2 FQGNSA. The CDR3 loop spans 14 amino acids. CDR3 sequence reads: CASRSRDRGREQYF. CDR3 DNA sequence: TGTGCCAGCAGGTCCCGGGACAGGGGGCGGGAGCAGTACTTC.

This clone has only a few counts. The J gene is TRBJ2-7, the V gene TRBV12-3 or TRBV12-4, with 7 bases lining up with TRBD2. This CDR3 is 12 amino acids long. J was trimmed by 5 bases and V by 8 bases; bases with no gene match: 6. The CDR3 loop is CASGESGDEQYF. The CDR3 region has the DNA TGTGCCAGCGGGGAGAGCGGGGACGAGCAGTACTTC.

This clone was counted a single time. V and J are TRBV2 and TRBJ2-3; D is perhaps TRBD1 (5 bases). V was pared by 1 base and J by 2 bases, with 7 bases between. CDR3 size: 14 residues. Germline V gives CDR1 SNHLY, CDR2 FYNNEI. As DNA, the CDR3 is TGTGCCAGCAGTGAAGACAGGATCACAGATACGCAGTATTTT. It codes for CASSEDRITDTQYF.

In this sample, this clone turned up once. The rearrangement links TRBV3-1 (or the pseudogene TRBV3-2) to TRBJ1-2; D is unclear. The ends were cut back, 2 bases at V and 4 bases at J, with 17 bases in the middle. Germline V lookup: CDR1 LGHDT, CDR2 YNNKEL (reference sequence). The CDR3 sequence is 16 residues long. In DNA, the CDR3 is TGTGCCAGCAGCCAATCCATTTCTTTACTGTTCTATGGCTACACCTTC. Translated: CASSQSISLLFYGYTF.

This rearrangement joins TRBV19 to TRBJ1-1; 7 bases fit TRBD1. Per the germline V gene, CDR1 is LNHDA and CDR2 is SQIVND (reference sequence). Germline trimming cut 3 bases from V and 4 bases from J; bases unmatched to any gene: 8. The length of the CDR3 is 15 residues. The CDR3 DNA reads as TGTGCCAGTAGTATTAGGGGGCAGGTCGGCACTGAAGCTTTCTTT. Translated, it gives CASSIRGQVGTEAFF.

The count of this clone is one. The rearrangement uses TRBV30 and TRBJ2-1; 7 nucleotides line up with TRBD2. V shed 5 bases and J 7 bases; nucleotides not matched to a gene: 14. Germline V gene data show CDR1 as GTSNPN and CDR2 as SVGIG (reference sequence). This CDR3 contains 15 residues. In DNA form, the CDR3 reads TGTGCCTGGGCCCGCCGAGGGGCGGGAGCAAATGAGCAGTTCTTC. Translation: CAWARRGAGANEQFF.

The CDR3 DNA is TGCAGTGCTAGCACCGGTTACGAGCAGTACTTC. Translated: CSASTGYEQYF. The gene calls are TRBV20-1 and TRBJ2-7; unclear D gene. CDR1 and CDR2 (germline): DFQATT, SNEGSKA (reference sequence). There are 11 residues in the CDR3. The V and J ends lost 3 bases and 4 bases respectively, with 7 bases between them.

This clone was observed once. The chain is built from TRBV20-1 and TRBJ1-2, with no clear D. The CDR3 covers 10 residues. CDR1 is DFQATT and CDR2 is SNEGSKA in the germline V gene (reference sequence). V gave up 5 bases and J gave up 6 bases, with 7 bases separating them. CDR3 sequence: CSARQNGYTF. The CDR3 nucleotides are TGCAGTGCTCGGCAGAATGGCTACACCTTC.

The chain has TRBV6-6 and TRBJ2-1; D unresolved. Germline V gene data show CDR1 as MNHNY and CDR2 as SVGAGI (reference sequence). The V end lost 7 bases, the J end lost 7 bases, and 17 bases lay between the germline ends. The CDR3 consists of 14 residues. The CDR3 coding sequence is TGTGCCAGCACCGATCGCTCGGGTTCTAATGAGCAGTTCTTC. Encoded protein: CASTDRSGSNEQFF.

The CDR3 region is CATSDVGSGQFF. CDR3 coding DNA: TGTGCCACCAGTGATGTGGGGTCAGGGCAGTTCTTC. The rearrangement joins TRBV24-1 to TRBJ2-1; D ambiguous. V shed 3 bases and J shed 12 bases, with 11 bases lying between them. This CDR3 has 12 amino acids. Germline CDR1 and CDR2: KGHDR and SFDVKD.

CDR3 DNA: TGTGCCAGCAGTGAATTTAACGGGCTAGAGGGAGGCTACACCTTC. This translates into CASSEFNGLEGGYTF. J is TRBJ1-2 and V is TRBV2, with D unresolved. CDR1 is SNHLY, CDR2 FYNNEI, per germline. The CDR3 totals 15 residues. The V and J ends lost 2 bases and 8 bases respectively, with 18 bases between them.

The V gene is TRBV18, the J gene TRBJ1-2; 8 nucleotides align to TRBD1. The germline V gene has CDR1 KGHSH and CDR2 LQKENI. V shed 5 bases and J 4 bases; nucleotides not matched to a gene: 12. The CDR3 is 16 residues long. This chain's CDR3 is CASSAAGGGNFYGYTF. The CDR3 DNA follows: TGTGCCAGCTCAGCGGCAGGGGGCGGAAATTTCTATGGCTACACCTTC.

A remark on this clone: The sample contains more than one DNA sequence encoding this CDR3. V and J are TRBV5-6 and TRBJ2-1, with a weak D call TRBD1 (5 bases). Trimming took 1 base from V and 4 from J, leaving 15 bases between them. Per the germline V gene, CDR1 is SGHDT and CDR2 is YYEEEE. This CDR3 is built from 16 residues. The CDR3 nucleotides read TGTGCCAGCAGCTTGACTGGGGCCAATTTATACAATGAGCAGTTCTTC. This codes for CASSLTGANLYNEQFF.

The rearrangement links TRBV2 to TRBJ2-1, with 7 bases matching TRBD2. The CDR3 runs to 15 residues. J lost 1 base, V lost 2 bases, and 2 bases had no gene match. Germline-derived CDR1 and CDR2 are SNHLY and FYNNEI. The CDR3 DNA reads TGTGCCAGCAGTGAACTGCGGGGGTCCTACAATGAGCAGTTCTTC. Translation gives CASSELRGSYNEQFF. The entire variable domain, with the rest obtained from reference TRBV2 and TRBJ2-1, is as follows: EPEVTQTPSHQVTQMGQEVILRCVPISNHLYFYWYRQILGQKVEFLVSFYNNEISEKSEIFDDQFSVERPDGSNFTLKIRSTKLEDSAMYFCASSELRGSYNEQFFGPGTRLTVL.

The rearrangement uses TRBV6-6 and TRBJ2-2, with D unclear. Germline V CDR1 and CDR2: MNHNY, SVGAGI (reference sequence). CDR3 length: 13 residues. The V end lost 4 bases, the J end lost 2 bases, and 5 bases lay between the germline ends. The CDR3 bases are TGTGCCAGCAGTTTTCTTAACACCGGGGAGCTGTTTTTT. This gives the protein CASSFLNTGELFF.

This chain connects TRBV19 to TRBJ1-6; D uncertain. V was clipped by 2 bases and J by 5 bases, with 7 bases between them. The CDR3 has 14 residues. The germline CDR1 and CDR2 sequences are LNHDA and SQIVND (reference sequence). The DNA for the CDR3 is TGTGCCAGTAGTATAACCGGAAATAATTCACCCCTCCACTTT. Its translation: CASSITGNNSPLHF.

The chain combines TRBV30 with TRBJ1-1; TRBD1 matches 8 bases. The junction had 6 bases not matched to a gene; V was cut back by 6 bases and J by 3 bases. The CDR3 is made up of 13 amino acids. Germline V gene sequence: CDR1 GTSNPN, CDR2 SVGIG (reference sequence). This CDR3 is CACLDRADTEAFF. DNA for the CDR3: TGTGCCTGTCTGGACAGGGCCGACACTGAAGCTTTCTTT.

The V gene is TRBV15, the J gene TRBJ1-1; D is uncertain. Germline CDR1 reads LNHNV; CDR2 reads YYDKDF (reference sequence). This CDR3 spans 15 amino acids. V was shortened by 0 bases and J by 0 bases, with 8 bases between the two germline ends. This CDR3 is CATSRDKGVNTEAFF. CDR3 coding DNA: TGTGCCACCAGCAGAGATAAGGGTGTGAACACTGAAGCTTTCTTT.

The table lists this clone with a few counts. The chain links TRBV5-4 to TRBJ2-6, with 10 bases that match TRBD1. CDR1 and CDR2 from the germline V gene are SGHNT and YYREEE (reference sequence). V lost 4 bases, J lost 2 bases, and 3 bases stayed unmatched. The CDR3 is 16 residues long. This CDR3 reads CASSLTGGAGANVLTF. The CDR3 DNA follows: TGTGCCAGCAGCCTGACAGGGGGCGCTGGGGCCAACGTCCTGACTTTC.